Following are 30 T cell receptor beta chains from one sample sequenced in a study of identical twins. TCRdb reanalysed the 5' RACE reads using MiXCR and keeps one entry per CDR3 protein. The table has around 510,000 distinct CDR3 sequences, approximately 15% seen once. The data were also submitted as part of a second study, on yellow fever vaccine responses in identical twins.

The sample consisted of CD4+ T cells sorted from blood. The origin of the receptors is a woman under 30 in good health.

The V and J genes are TRBV29-1 and TRBJ2-5; D unclear. With 7 bases removed from V and 2 bases from J, the gap between germline ends came to 14 bases. This CDR3 region has 13 residues. In germline, CDR1 is SQVTM, CDR2 ANQGSEA. The CDR3 region is CSARSRIQETQYF. The DNA of the CDR3 is TGCAGCGCCCGAAGTCGGATACAAGAGACCCAGTACTTC.

The CDR3, as DNA: TGTGCCAGCAGGGGACAGGCAATCTACGAGCAGTACTTC. It encodes CASRGQAIYEQYF. The rearrangement joins TRBV2 to TRBJ2-7, with 8 bases matching TRBD1. Trimming cost V 6 bases and J 3 bases; bases outside gene matches: 4. The length of the CDR3 is 13 residues. Germline CDR1 is SNHLY and CDR2 is FYNNEI. Using reference TRBV2 and TRBJ2-7 for the parts outside the CDR3, the full variable domain is EPEVTQTPSHQVTQMGQEVILRCVPISNHLYFYWYRQILGQKVEFLVSFYNNEISEKSEIFDDQFSVERPDGSNFTLKIRSTKLEDSAMYFCASRGQAIYEQYFGPGTRLTVT.

This clonotype came up many times. V gene TRBV12-3 or TRBV12-4 combines with J gene TRBJ2-2, with no clear D. Between the trimmed V and J ends, which lost 1 base and 3 bases, there was a span of 9 bases. The CDR3 totals 15 residues. The CDR3 here is CASSLGVTYTGELFF. The DNA of the CDR3 is TGTGCCAGCAGTTTAGGGGTCACATACACCGGGGAGCTGTTTTTT.

The chain employs TRBV30 and TRBJ2-7, with D maybe TRBD2 (6 bases). Germline CDR1 GTSNPN, CDR2 SVGIG (reference sequence). The CDR3 covers 14 residues. The V and J ends lost 0 bases and 2 bases respectively, with 11 bases between them. The CDR3 reads CAWSVGGTAYEQYF. The CDR3 DNA is TGTGCCTGGAGTGTAGGCGGGACTGCCTACGAGCAGTACTTC.

The chain links TRBV4-2 to TRBJ1-5; D gene unclear. Between the trimmed V and J ends, which lost 0 bases and 3 bases, there was a span of 9 bases. CDR3 size: 15 residues. Germline V lookup: CDR1 LGHNA, CDR2 YNFKEQ. The chain's CDR3 is CASSQDRADNQPQHF. Here the CDR3 DNA reads TGTGCCAGCAGCCAAGATCGGGCGGACAATCAGCCCCAGCATTTT.

This clonotype was seen more than once but under ten times. V gene TRBV7-2 combines with J gene TRBJ2-7; D is possibly TRBD2 (6 bases). The V end lost 1 base, the J end lost 4 bases, and 11 bases lay between the germline ends. Germline V gives CDR1 SGHTA, CDR2 FQGNSA. This CDR3 is 14 amino acids long. The CDR3 reads CASSLVPGRYEQYF. The CDR3, as DNA: TGTGCCAGCAGCTTAGTCCCAGGGAGGTACGAGCAGTACTTC. Drawing the rest from reference TRBV7-2 and TRBJ2-7, the complete variable domain is GAGVSQSPSNKVTEKGKDVELRCDPISGHTALYWYRQSLGQGLEFLIYFQGNSAPDKSGLPSDRFSAERTGGSVSTLTIQRTQQEDSAVYLCASSLVPGRYEQYFGPGTRLTVT.

The gene calls are TRBV5-6 and TRBJ1-4, with D tentatively TRBD1 (5 bases). This CDR3 spans 15 amino acids. In germline, CDR1 is SGHDT, CDR2 YYEEEE. The ends were cut back, 1 base at V and 8 bases at J, with 15 bases in the middle. CDR3 sequence: CASSLFVGVEEKLFF. The CDR3 nucleotides read TGTGCCAGCAGCTTGTTCGTGGGGGTGGAGGAAAAACTGTTTTTT.

The rearrangement uses TRBV9 and TRBJ2-3; 10 bases are a match to TRBD1. Germline V gives CDR1 SGDLS, CDR2 YYNGEE. The CDR3 covers 16 residues. V trimming: 6 bases; J trimming: 1 base; junction bases outside the gene matches: 8. The CDR3 region has the DNA TGTGCCAGCACCTCGAGGGGGACAGGGGGCACAGATACGCAGTATTTT. Translated, it gives CASTSRGTGGTDTQYF.

This clonotype has a handful of counts. The chain uses TRBV7-2 and TRBJ2-1, with D possibly being TRBD1 (6 bases). Per germline, CDR1 SGHTA and CDR2 FQGNSA. The V end was cut by 9 bases, the J end by 10 bases, with 19 bases between. The CDR3 is made up of 13 amino acids. The CDR3 DNA follows: TGTGCCAGGTCGGCAGGGGCCACCAACGAGCAGTTCTTC. Its protein is CARSAGATNEQFF.

CDR3 amino acids: CSAYMPRATYEQYF. The CDR3 nucleotides read TGCAGTGCTTATATGCCCAGGGCTACCTACGAGCAGTACTTC. The chain combines TRBV20-1 with TRBJ2-7; D possibly corresponds to TRBD1 (5 bases). The CDR3 runs 14 residues. V lost 5 bases and J lost 2, with 16 bases in between. Germline CDR1 and CDR2: DFQATT and SNEGSKA (reference sequence).

The V call is TRBV15, the J call TRBJ2-2; tentative D call: TRBD1 (5 bases). V was trimmed by 0 bases and J by 8 bases, leaving 13 bases between them. The CDR3 is 15 amino acids. Germline CDR1 and CDR2: LNHNV and YYDKDF (reference sequence). The CDR3 DNA reads TGTGCCACCAGCAGAGAGTCCGCAGGGCTGGGGGAGCTGTTTTTT. Residues: CATSRESAGLGELFF.

This clonotype was seen only a few times. V gene TRBV10-1 combines with J gene TRBJ2-7, with D perhaps matching TRBD1 (5 bases). CDR3 length: 14 amino acids. V was clipped by 1 base and J by 0 bases, with 7 bases between them. From germline, CDR1 is WNHNN and CDR2 SYGVQD (reference sequence). For the CDR3, the DNA is TGCGCCAGCAGTGAGTATGGGGCCTCCTACGAGCAGTACTTC. As protein: CASSEYGASYEQYF.

This sequence joins TRBV11-2 and TRBJ1-3, with D maybe TRBD1 (5 bases). Germline values: CDR1 SGHAT, CDR2 FQNNGV. V lost 8 bases to trimming and J lost 1 base, with 12 bases between them. The CDR3 runs to 14 residues. CDR3 nucleotides: TGTGCCAGCTCCCGACAGTTGTCTGGAAACACCATATATTTT. Amino acids: CASSRQLSGNTIYF.

This chain uses TRBV20-1 with TRBJ2-7, with a tentative D call TRBD2 (5 bases). Germline CDR1 reads DFQATT; CDR2 reads SNEGSKA (reference sequence). This CDR3 has 15 residues. Trimming pared 6 bases from V and 2 bases from J, leaving 20 bases between. The CDR3 region has the DNA TGCAGTGCCCACCTCCCCACTAGAATACCCTACGAGCAGTACTTC. It translates to CSAHLPTRIPYEQYF.

The chain joins TRBV27 to TRBJ2-7; possibly TRBD1 or TRBD2 for D (5 bases each). The germline V gene encodes CDR1 MNHEY and CDR2 SMNVEV (reference sequence). The V end was cut by 6 bases, the J end by 2 bases, with 14 bases between. The CDR3 runs to 14 residues. CDR3 nucleotides: TGTGCCAGCAGACCGGGACGGAACCCCTACGAGCAGTACTTC. Its translation is CASRPGRNPYEQYF.

The gene calls are TRBV14 and TRBJ2-1; 8 nucleotides match TRBD2. The germline gives CDR1 SGHDN, CDR2 FVKESK. The CDR3 totals 15 residues. The trim removed 7 bases at V and 9 bases at J, leaving 14 bases unmatched. CDR3 nucleotides: TGTGCCAGCAACCTCATAGCGGGATCCCACACTGAGCAGTTCTTC. Translating it yields CASNLIAGSHTEQFF.

This clonotype appeared a few times. The rearrangement joins TRBV18 to TRBJ2-1, with TRBD2 matching 8 bases. The CDR3 has 16 amino acids. The trim removed 4 bases at V and 0 bases at J, leaving 5 bases unmatched. The germline V gene has CDR1 KGHSH and CDR2 LQKENI. CDR3 nucleotides: TGTGCCAGCTCACAAACCGGGACTAGCTCCTACAATGAGCAGTTCTTC. This encodes CASSQTGTSSYNEQFF.

The sample holds a few counts of this clonotype. This chain links TRBV5-6 with TRBJ2-1; D gene uncertain. Germline V lookup: CDR1 SGHDT, CDR2 YYEEEE. Trimming cost V 3 bases and J 2 bases, with 12 bases left between them. This CDR3 has 15 amino acids. Here the CDR3 DNA reads TGTGCCAGCAGCTCCTCAGCCTCTCCCTACAATGAGCAGTTCTTC. It translates to CASSSSASPYNEQFF.

A few counts support this clonotype. J is TRBJ2-1 and V is TRBV3-1, with 12 bases fitting TRBD1. This CDR3 has 15 amino acids. Trimming took 5 bases from V and 7 from J; bases not matched to a gene: 6. CDR1 LGHDT and CDR2 YNNKEL come from the germline V gene (reference sequence). This CDR3 is CASSSRDRGPNEQFF. CDR3 nucleotide sequence: TGTGCCAGCAGCTCCCGGGACAGGGGGCCAAATGAGCAGTTCTTC.

Turning to this clonotype: This is likely a read error, given that the CDR3 carries no conserved phenylalanine or tryptophan at its end. No DNA is shown, since the ends of the CDR3 on it are uncertain; the CDR3 is the one TCRdb lists. The rearrangement links TRBV18 to TRBJ1-2; TRBD1 was called by the table and not checked on the DNA. Germline assignment: CDR1 KGHSH and CDR2 LQKENI. Counting both end residues, the CDR3 totals 14 amino acids. The CDR3 sequence is CASSLKGGTGGFTV.

This chain joins TRBV7-8 and TRBJ2-1; 8 positions match TRBD2. The ends lost 5 bases at V and 7 bases at J; junction bases unmatched: 19. The CDR3 length is 18 residues. CDR1 is SGHVS and CDR2 is FQNEAQ in the germline V gene. The CDR3 coding sequence is TGTGCCAGCAGCCCGGGACTAGTCTCCGTTAGTCCCTTTAATGAGCAGTTCTTC. This sequence encodes CASSPGLVSVSPFNEQFF.

This clonotype came up a few times. The chain combines TRBV12-5 with TRBJ2-3; TRBD1 or TRBD2 may be the D gene (5 bases each). CDR1 is LGHNT, CDR2 FRNRAP, per germline. The V end was cut by 9 bases, the J end by 0 bases, with 16 bases between. This CDR3 is built from 15 residues. The CDR3 nucleotides read TGTGCTAGCTTGCCGAGGGACCTTAGCACAGATACGCAGTATTTT. It codes for CASLPRDLSTDTQYF.

V usage is TRBV12-3 or TRBV12-4 and J usage is TRBJ2-2, with D perhaps being TRBD1 or TRBD2 (6 bases each). The CDR3 has 17 amino acids. Deletions cut 3 bases from V and 4 bases from J, with 18 bases between. CDR3 loop: CASSFLMGGAGTGELFF. The CDR3 DNA sequence: TGTGCCAGCAGTTTTTTGATGGGGGGCGCGGGCACCGGGGAGCTGTTTTTT.

The chain couples TRBV7-2 to TRBJ2-2; D is tentatively TRBD1 or TRBD2 (6 bases each). CDR1 is SGHTA, CDR2 FQGNSA, per germline. Between the trimmed V and J ends, which lost 1 base and 0 bases, there was a span of 9 bases. CDR3 length equals 16 residues. The CDR3 DNA follows: TGTGCCAGCAGCTTAGTCGGGGGCTCGAACACCGGGGAGCTGTTTTTT. This gives the protein CASSLVGGSNTGELFF.

V gene TRBV29-1 combines with J gene TRBJ2-3; 9 positions match TRBD1. The CDR3 totals 13 residues. The V gene's germline CDR1 is SQVTM and CDR2 ANQGSEA. V was clipped by 5 bases and J by 3 bases; unmatched bases: 3. CDR3 sequence (DNA): TGCAGCGTTCTGGGACAGGGTACAGATACGCAGTATTTT. Translated, it gives CSVLGQGTDTQYF.

A few counts support this clonotype. One junction end disagrees with the germline gene, perhaps due to a read error. The chain combines TRBV7-7 with TRBJ2-2; 14 bases align to TRBD2. Per the germline V gene, CDR1 is SSHAT and CDR2 is FNYEAQ (reference sequence). CDR3 size: 16 residues. CDR3 DNA: TGTGCTAGCAGCCGTGGGACTAGCGGGAGCACCGGGGAGCTGTTTTTT. Translating gives CASSRGTSGSTGELFF.

The table lists this clonotype with many counts. The chain has TRBV10-3 and TRBJ2-3, with D possibly being TRBD2 (5 bases). The CDR3 is made up of 15 amino acids. Trimming removed 10 bases at V and 0 bases at J, with 17 bases between. Germline V lookup: CDR1 ENHRY, CDR2 SYGVKD. The DNA of the CDR3 is TGTGCCACCGGACTGGGTTCGTTGAGCACAGATACGCAGTATTTT. Its translation: CATGLGSLSTDTQYF.

This clonotype was seen only a few times. The chain carries TRBV29-1 and TRBJ1-1; 7 bases are shared with TRBD1. The length of the CDR3 is 12 residues. The germline V gene encodes CDR1 SQVTM and CDR2 ANQGSEA. J lost 3 bases, V lost 5 bases, and 3 bases had no gene match. CDR3 sequence (DNA): TGCAGCGTTCGACAGGGTGACACTGAAGCTTTCTTT. Encoded protein: CSVRQGDTEAFF.

This clonotype occurred a few times. The chain couples TRBV12-3 or TRBV12-4 to TRBJ2-1; 8 positions match TRBD1. CDR3 size: 15 residues. The ends lost 3 bases at V and 8 bases at J; junction bases unmatched: 9. The CDR3 region has the DNA TGTGCCAGCAGTTTTTTCAGGGGGCGCGAGGATGAGCAGTTCTTC. Protein sequence: CASSFFRGREDEQFF.

This chain connects TRBV9 to TRBJ2-3, with TRBD1 identical over 11 bases. Germline CDR1 is SGDLS and CDR2 is YYNGEE. The CDR3 is 18 residues long. The trim removed 0 bases at V and 2 bases at J, leaving 8 bases unmatched. CDR3 region: CASSVASGTGGLTDTQYF. CDR3 DNA sequence: TGTGCCAGCAGCGTAGCTTCAGGGACAGGGGGTCTCACAGATACGCAGTATTTT.